This T cell receptor (beta chain) comes out of a study of T cells in women clearing cervical HPV infection. Generated by immunoSEQ multiplex PCR, the TCRdb table keeps only in-frame clones and is missing some. The sample has more than 9,500 clones. Germline CDR1 SSHAT, CDR2 FNYEAQ (reference sequence). Trimming shortened V by 4 bases and J by 4 bases, and 9 bases separated the two germline ends. The CDR3 covers 13 residues. This clone is medium-sized by frequency. The read ends 3 residues before the CDR3 terminus; that terminus is restored from the germline J gene. The chain is built from TRBV7-7 and TRBJ2-3; D remains ambiguous. The sample taken for sequencing was blood buffy coat. The receptor was isolated from a woman aged 18 to 75 with a cervical HPV16 infection that either progressed to CIN3+ or cleared (not recorded which). The covered CDR3 bases are TGTGCCAGCAGCTCTACCGTTGCAGATACG. Translation: CASSSTVADT. The entire CDR3 reads CASSSTVADTQYF.